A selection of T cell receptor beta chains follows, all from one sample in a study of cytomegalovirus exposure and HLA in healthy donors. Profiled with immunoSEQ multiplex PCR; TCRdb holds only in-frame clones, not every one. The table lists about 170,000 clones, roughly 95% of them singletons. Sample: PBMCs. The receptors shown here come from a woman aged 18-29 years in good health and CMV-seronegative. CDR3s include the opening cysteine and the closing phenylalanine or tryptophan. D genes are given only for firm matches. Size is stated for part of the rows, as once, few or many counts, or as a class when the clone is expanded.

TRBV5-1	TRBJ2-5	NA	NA	TGCGCCAGCAGCTTGGGACAGAGTAAACAAGAGACCCAGTACTTC	CASSLGQSKQETQYF
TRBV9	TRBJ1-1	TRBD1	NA	TGTGCCAGCAGCCCGGGACAGGGAAAAATGAACACTGAAGCTTTCTTT	CASSPGQGKMNTEAFF
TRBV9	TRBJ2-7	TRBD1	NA	TGTGCCAGCAGCGGCCCTCGACAGGGGGGATCCTACGAGCAGTACTTC	CASSGPRQGGSYEQYF
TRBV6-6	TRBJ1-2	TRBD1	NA	TGTGCCAGCAGCCCGGGACAGGGGGCGAACTATGGCTACACCTTC	CASSPGQGANYGYTF
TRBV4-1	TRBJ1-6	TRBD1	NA	TGCGCCAGCAGCCAAGGCTACAGGGGAATGGCACCCCTCCACTTT	CASSQGYRGMAPLHF
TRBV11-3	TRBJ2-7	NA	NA	TGTGCCAGCAGCTTAGATAACAGCCCCTACGAGCAGTACTTC	CASSLDNSPYEQYF
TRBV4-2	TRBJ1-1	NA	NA	TGTGCCAGCAGCCAAGCATCCGGAGGGACTGAAGCTTTCTTT	CASSQASGGTEAFF
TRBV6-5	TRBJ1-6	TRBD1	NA	TGTGCCAGCAGTTCCGACAGGGACAATTCACCCCTCCACTTT	CASSSDRDNSPLHF
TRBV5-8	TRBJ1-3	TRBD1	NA	TGTGCCAGCAGCCCGGGACAGAGAAACACCATATATTTT	CASSPGQRNTIYF
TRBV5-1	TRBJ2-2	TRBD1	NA	TGCGCCAGCAGCACTACAGGGGGCACCGGGGAGCTGTTTTTT	CASSTTGGTGELFF
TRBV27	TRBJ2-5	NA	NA	TGTGCCAGCAGTCCATGGGTGGGGGGGCGGCAAGAGACCCAGTACTTC	CASSPWVGGRQETQYF
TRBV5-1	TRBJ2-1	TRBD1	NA	TGCGCCAGCAGCCAAGGACAGGGTGGGTACAATGAGCAGTTCTTC	CASSQGQGGYNEQFF
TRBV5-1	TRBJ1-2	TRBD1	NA	TGCGCCAGCAGCTTGGCCGGACAGGGTATATATGGCTACACCTTC	CASSLAGQGIYGYTF
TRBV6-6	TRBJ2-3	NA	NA	TGTGCCAGCAGTCCGGGACAAACTAGCACAGATACGCAGTATTTT	CASSPGQTSTDTQYF
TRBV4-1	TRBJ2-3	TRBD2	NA	TGCGCCAGCAGCCAAGTCCGCGGGGGAGGCACAGATACGCAGTATTTT	CASSQVRGGGTDTQYF
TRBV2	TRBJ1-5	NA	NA	TGTGCCAGCAGTCTTAACCCGGCCAGGGATAGCAATCAGCCCCAGCATTTT	CASSLNPARDSNQPQHF
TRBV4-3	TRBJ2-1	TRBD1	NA	TGCGCCAGCAGCCGGATAGGACAGGCCTACAATGAGCAGTTCTTC	CASSRIGQAYNEQFF
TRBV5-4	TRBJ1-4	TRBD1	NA	TGTGCCAGCAGCCTCTGGACAGGGGGGAATGAAAAACTGTTTTTT	CASSLWTGGNEKLFF
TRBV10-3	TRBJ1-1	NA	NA	TGTGCCATCAGGCCGGCGGGGGGGTACAGTACTGAAGCTTTCTTT	CAIRPAGGYSTEAFF
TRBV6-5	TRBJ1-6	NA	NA	TGTGCCAGCAGTTACTCGGACAGTAATTCACCCCTCCACTTT	CASSYSDSNSPLHF
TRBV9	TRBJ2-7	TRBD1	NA	TGTGCCAGCAGCGTAGCGGCAGGGGGCTCCTCCTACGAGCAGTACTTC	CASSVAAGGSSYEQYF
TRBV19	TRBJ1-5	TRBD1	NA	TGTGCCAGTAGTGCGACAGGGGGGGAACATAGCAATCAGCCCCAGCATTTT	CASSATGGEHSNQPQHF
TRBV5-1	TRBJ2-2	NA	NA	TGCGCCAGCAGCTTGGCGAGACAGGGAGGCGGGAACACCGGGGAGCTGTTTTTT	CASSLARQGGGNTGELFF
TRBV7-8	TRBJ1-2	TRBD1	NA	TGTGCCAGCAGCTCCAATCGACAGGGGACTGACTATGGCTACACCTTC	CASSSNRQGTDYGYTF
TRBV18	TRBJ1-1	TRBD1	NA	TGTGCCAGCTCACCCGCCACAGGGGGGAACACTGAAGCTTTCTTT	CASSPATGGNTEAFF
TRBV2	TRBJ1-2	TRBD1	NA	TGTGCCAGCATGGGGGACAGCTCCTTCTATGGCTACACCTTC	CASMGDSSFYGYTF
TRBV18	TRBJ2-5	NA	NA	TGTGCCAGCTCACCAGCCCTAGCTCAAGAGACCCAGTACTTC	CASSPALAQETQYF
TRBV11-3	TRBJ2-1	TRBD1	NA	TGTGCCAGCAGCCACCGGGACAGTGTTTACAATGAGCAGTTCTTC	CASSHRDSVYNEQFF
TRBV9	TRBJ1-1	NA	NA	TGTGCCAGCAGCGTAGCTACCGTACCCACTGAAGCTTTCTTT	CASSVATVPTEAFF
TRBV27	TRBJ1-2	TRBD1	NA	TGTGCCAGCAGTCCCAGAGGGACAGGGATATATGGCTACACCTTC	CASSPRGTGIYGYTF
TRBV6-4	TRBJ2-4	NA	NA	TGTGCCAGCAGTGACCCCGAAGAGGTATCAGGGACTCGAAACATTCAGTACTTC	CASSDPEEVSGTRNIQYF
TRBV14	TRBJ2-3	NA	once	TGTGCCAGCAGCCAACGGGGAGGCACAGATACGCAGTATTTT	CASSQRGGTDTQYF
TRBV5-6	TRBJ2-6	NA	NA	TGTGCCAGCAGCCGCCGCACTGCTGGGGCCAACGTCCTGACTTTC	CASSRRTAGANVLTF
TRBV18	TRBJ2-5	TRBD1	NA	TGTGCCAGCTCAGCTGGACAGGGGCAAGAGACCCAGTACTTC	CASSAGQGQETQYF
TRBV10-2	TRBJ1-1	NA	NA	TGCGCCAGCAGTGGTCGGTTGTCCGGGAACACTGAAGCTTTCTTT	CASSGRLSGNTEAFF
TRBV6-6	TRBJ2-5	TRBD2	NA	TGTGCCAGCAGCCACGCCACTAGCGGCGGGCAAGAGACCCAGTACTTC	CASSHATSGGQETQYF
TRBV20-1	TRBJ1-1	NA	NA	TGCAGTGCTGAGACTGGCACTGAAGCTTTCTTT	CSAETGTEAFF
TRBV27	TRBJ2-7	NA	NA	TGTGCCAGCAGTTGGTCCGCTAGGACCTACGAGCAGTACTTC	CASSWSARTYEQYF
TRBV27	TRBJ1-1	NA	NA	TGTGCCAGCAGTCCCCCGGGACTGGGCACTGAAGCTTTCTTT	CASSPPGLGTEAFF
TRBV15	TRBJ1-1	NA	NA	TGTGCCACCAGCAGACCTCCCGCAACTAGAAACACTGAAGCTTTCTTT	CATSRPPATRNTEAFF
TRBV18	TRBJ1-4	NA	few	TGTGCCAGCTCACCACCTTCGGGTTGGGATGAAAAACTGTTTTTT	CASSPPSGWDEKLFF
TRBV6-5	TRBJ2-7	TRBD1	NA	TGTGCCAGCAGTGTCAGGGGGTTCTACGAGCAGTACTTC	CASSVRGFYEQYF
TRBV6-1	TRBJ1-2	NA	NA	TGTGCCAGCAGTGAGATAGGGGGAAGGAGCTATACCACCTTC	CASSEIGGRSYTTF
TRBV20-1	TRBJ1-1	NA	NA	TGCAGTGCGCAGAGGGTGGGTGAAGCTTTCTTT	CSAQRVGEAFF
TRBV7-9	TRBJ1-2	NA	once	TGTGCCAGCAGCTTATTGGAGGCTAACTATGGCTACACCTTC	CASSLLEANYGYTF
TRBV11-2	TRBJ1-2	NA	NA	TGTGCCAGCAGCTCCGACAGTAACTATGGCTACACCTTC	CASSSDSNYGYTF
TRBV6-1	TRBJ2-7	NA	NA	TGTGCCAGCAGAGATCTAAGAGACTACGAGCAGTACTTC	CASRDLRDYEQYF
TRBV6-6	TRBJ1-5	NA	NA	TGTGCCAGCAGTGTACCACCGGGACTTCAGCATTTT	CASSVPPGLQHF
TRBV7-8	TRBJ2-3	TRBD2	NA	TGTGCCAGCAGCCGAGCTAGCGGGGGAATAGATACGCAGTATTTT	CASSRASGGIDTQYF
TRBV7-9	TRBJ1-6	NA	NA	TGTGCCAGCAGCTTGGAGGTTAGCAATTCACCCCTCCACTTT	CASSLEVSNSPLHF
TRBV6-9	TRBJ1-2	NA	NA	TGTGCCAGCAGTTGGCGTCGGGGGAGGTTTAGATATCACTATGGCTACACCTTC	CASSWRRGRFRYHYGYTF
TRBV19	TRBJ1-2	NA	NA	TGTGCCAGTACTCCCCTCCCGAGGATCCATGGCTACACCTTC	CASTPLPRIHGYTF
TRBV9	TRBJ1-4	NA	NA	TGTGCCAGCAGCACAGGACACGTTACTAATGAAAAACTGTTTTTT	CASSTGHVTNEKLFF